This TCR beta chain was documented in a study of blood T cell repertoires in COVID-19. Study in general: Sites in the United States, Italy and Spain provided acute and convalescent COVID-19 samples. T cells, B-cell-depleted T cells, or PBMCs provided the cDNA or gDNA that served as material.

As processed by the authors: From reference gene primer amplification, estimates of nucleated cell counts were derived. Sequencing was performed with immunoSEQ multiplex PCR; in TCRdb, only in-frame clones are kept and a portion is missing. The V and J calls and clone size come from that table; D and trimming were worked out from the DNA. The table includes almost 70,000 clones, 89% detected once. The CDR3 sequence is 15 residues long. Germline V gene lookup returns CDR1 SGHTS and CDR2 YDEGEE. Trimming cost V 4 bases and J 6 bases; bases outside gene matches: 9. This chain joins TRBV5-8 and TRBJ1-5; TRBD1 matches 8 bases. Material for sequencing was peripheral blood. The sequence derives from a woman between 45 and 65 years old with active COVID-19. The CDR3 region has the DNA TGTGCCAGCAGCCTCGGGACAGGATTCGGTCAGCCCCAGCATTTT. As protein: CASSLGTGFGQPQHF.